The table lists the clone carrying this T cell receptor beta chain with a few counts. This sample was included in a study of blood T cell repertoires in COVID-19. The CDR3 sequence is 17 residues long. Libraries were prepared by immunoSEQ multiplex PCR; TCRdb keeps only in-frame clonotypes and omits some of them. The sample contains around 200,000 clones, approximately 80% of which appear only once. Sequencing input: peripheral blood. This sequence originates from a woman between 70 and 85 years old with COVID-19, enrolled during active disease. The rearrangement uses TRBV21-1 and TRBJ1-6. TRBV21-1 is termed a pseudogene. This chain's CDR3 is CASSKLPWRKQGSPLHF. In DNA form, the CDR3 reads TGTGCCAGCAGCAAATTGCCCTGGAGGAAACAAGGTTCACCCCTCCACTTT.